Presented here are 18 T cell receptor beta chains from one specimen sequenced in a study of CD8 T cells in Susac syndrome. It was with random hexamers that roughly 0.45 to 1 ug RNA was reverse transcribed. Each CDR3 protein gets one entry after TCRdb re-called the immunoSEQ multiplex PCR reads with MiXCR. Of 120,000 to 150,000 distinct CDR3 sequences in the sample, roughly 95% were seen once. The sample was CD4+ T cells from PBMCs. Receptors originate from a human donor with multiple sclerosis.

This chain uses TRBV29-1 with TRBJ2-7, with TRBD1 matching 9 bases. This CDR3 region has 14 residues. Germline CDR1 reads SQVTM; CDR2 reads ANQGSEA. Trimming removed 4 bases from V and 4 bases from J; junction bases left unmatched: 8. CDR3 region: CSVGGTGGRYEQYF. CDR3 in DNA: TGCAGCGTTGGGGGAACAGGGGGCAGGTACGAGCAGTACTTC.

CDR3 bases: TGTGCCAGCAGCCCCCTCAGGACAGGGGATGGGGCCAACGTCCTGACTTTC. Translation gives CASSPLRTGDGANVLTF. The chain uses TRBV7-9 and TRBJ2-6, with TRBD1 matching 9 bases. The CDR3 has 17 amino acids. CDR1 and CDR2 (germline): SEHNR, FQNEAQ (reference sequence). The V segment lost 5 bases and the J segment 3 bases; nucleotides outside the gene matches: 8. The full variable domain, in which reference TRBV7-9 and TRBJ2-6 provide the parts outside the CDR3, is DTGVSQNPRHKITKRGQNVTFRCDPISEHNRLYWYRQTLGQGPEFLTYFQNEAQLEKSRLLSDRFSAERPKGSFSTLEIQRTEQGDSAMYLCASSPLRTGDGANVLTFGAGSRLTVL.

The CDR3 DNA follows: TGTGCCAGCAGCTACGACCGGAGCTCCTACAATGAGCAGTTCTTC. This sequence encodes CASSYDRSSYNEQFF. The chain is built from TRBV14 and TRBJ2-1; no definite D call. This CDR3 is 15 amino acids long. Germline V CDR1 and CDR2: SGHDN, FVKESK. V was trimmed by 5 bases and J by 0 bases, leaving 11 bases between them.

This chain links TRBV9 with TRBJ2-1, with D perhaps TRBD2 (5 bases). CDR3 length equals 14 residues. Germline CDR1 reads SGDLS; CDR2 reads YYNGEE. V was shortened by 0 bases and J by 4 bases, with 8 bases between the two germline ends. The CDR3 nucleotides are TGTGCCAGCAGCGTAGGGGAGCGGTACAATGAGCAGTTCTTC. Translated: CASSVGERYNEQFF.

This sequence joins TRBV28 and TRBJ2-7, with TRBD1 identical over 9 bases. V lost 5 bases and J lost 5; bases outside the gene matches: 4. The CDR3 is 13 amino acids. Per the germline V gene, CDR1 is MDHEN and CDR2 is SYDVKM. The CDR3 DNA is TGTGCCAGCAGTCCCCGGGACAGGGACGAGCAGTACTTC. Its translation is CASSPRDRDEQYF.

This chain joins TRBV7-8 and TRBJ1-1; no definite D call. Germline V gene data show CDR1 as SGHVS and CDR2 as FQNEAQ. Trimming removed 4 bases at V and 0 bases at J, with 9 bases between. The CDR3 covers 14 residues. The CDR3 DNA is TGTGCCAGCAGCTCCAGACCCATGAACACTGAAGCTTTCTTT. Amino acids: CASSSRPMNTEAFF.

The V and J genes are TRBV12-3 or TRBV12-4 and TRBJ2-5; no definite D call. The V end lost 2 bases, the J end lost 2 bases, and 12 bases lay between the germline ends. There are 15 residues in the CDR3. CDR3 in amino acids: CASSLTGNEQETQYF. The CDR3 bases are TGTGCCAGCAGTTTAACTGGTAACGAACAAGAGACCCAGTACTTC.

This rearrangement joins TRBV20-1 to TRBJ2-1; no definite D call. Germline assignment: CDR1 DFQATT and CDR2 SNEGSKA (reference sequence). V was shortened by 3 bases and J by 8 bases, with 8 bases between the two germline ends. This CDR3 has 11 residues. The CDR3 DNA reads as TGCAGTGCTAGTTTTACCTATGAGCAGTTCTTC. Translated, it gives CSASFTYEQFF.

This chain links TRBV28 with TRBJ1-5; the D is unclear. This CDR3 is built from 12 residues. Germline V CDR1 and CDR2: MDHEN, SYDVKM. V lost 10 bases, J lost 0 bases, and 7 bases lay in between. DNA of the CDR3: TGTGCCACCGCTTCTAGCAATCAGCCCCAGCATTTT. Protein: CATASSNQPQHF.

V and J are TRBV1 and TRBJ2-1; the D call in the table, TRBD2, was not verified against the DNA. TRBV1 counts as a pseudogene. This CDR3 comprises 12 residues. The CDR3 loop is CTSRLANNEQFF. The CDR3 DNA reads TGCACCAGCAGACTAGCGAACAATGAGCAGTTCTTC.

This sequence joins TRBV6-5 and TRBJ1-1; D gene uncertain. Germline lookup yields CDR1 MNHEY and CDR2 SVGAGI. CDR3 length: 16 residues. Trimming took off 2 bases at V and 1 base at J, with 14 bases between the two ends. CDR3 coding DNA: TGTGCCAGCAGTTACATATCCCTTCAGCAGAACACTGAAGCTTTCTTT. It is translated as CASSYISLQQNTEAFF.

The CDR3 protein is CASSEGTPRANSPLHF. CDR3 DNA sequence: TGTGCCAGCAGTGAAGGCACACCCCGAGCCAATTCACCCCTCCACTTT. This rearrangement joins TRBV6-1 to TRBJ1-6, with unresolved D. CDR3 length: 16 residues. V was cut by 1 base and J by 7 bases, with 14 bases left in between. Germline CDR1 and CDR2: MNHNS and SASEGT.

J is TRBJ2-1 and V is TRBV5-4; 9 nucleotides agree with TRBD1. This CDR3 has 14 residues. Germline V gene sequence: CDR1 SGHNT, CDR2 YYREEE (reference sequence). Losses at the gene ends were 4 bases for V and 9 bases for J; bases not matched to a gene: 8. The CDR3 DNA follows: TGTGCCAGCAGCCCCTCTGGGACAGGGAGTGAGCAGTTCTTC. Translating it yields CASSPSGTGSEQFF.

This chain links TRBV9 with TRBJ1-1; the D is unclear. The CDR3 covers 14 residues. With 4 bases removed from V and 1 base from J, the gap between germline ends came to 11 bases. From germline, CDR1 is SGDLS and CDR2 YYNGEE. In nucleotides, the CDR3 is TGTGCCAGCAGCCTAGGACGGTGGAACACTGAAGCTTTCTTT. Translated: CASSLGRWNTEAFF.

This rearrangement joins TRBV5-1 to TRBJ2-3, with 9 bases identical to TRBD1. From germline, CDR1 is SGHRS and CDR2 YFSETQ. The CDR3 extends over 14 amino acids. With 4 bases clipped from V and 4 bases from J, the junction kept 4 bases outside the gene matches. The CDR3 DNA is TGCGCCAGCAGCGGGACAGGGACCGCAGATACGCAGTATTTT. As protein: CASSGTGTADTQYF. The full variable domain, its missing parts supplied by reference TRBV5-1 and TRBJ2-3, is KAGVTQTPRYLIKTRGQQVTLSCSPISGHRSVSWYQQTPGQGLQFLFEYFSETQRNKGNFPGRFSGRQFSNSRSEMNVSTLELGDSALYLCASSGTGTADTQYFGPGTRLTVL.

The CDR3 spells CASSSGTSGDSFQYF. DNA of the CDR3: TGTGCCAGCAGCTCCGGGACTAGCGGGGACTCGTTCCAGTATTTT. This chain uses TRBV9 with TRBJ2-3; 13 bases line up with TRBD2. This CDR3 has 15 residues. Losses at the gene ends were 4 bases for V and 12 bases for J; bases not matched to a gene: 11. Per the germline V gene, CDR1 is SGDLS and CDR2 is YYNGEE.

This CDR3 is CASSLDGHQPQHF. CDR3 sequence (DNA): TGTGCCAGCAGTTTAGACGGTCATCAGCCCCAGCATTTT. This chain connects TRBV12-3 or TRBV12-4 to TRBJ1-5; D ambiguous. The length of the CDR3 is 13 residues. V lost 1 base and J lost 5, with 6 bases in between.

This clonotype was seen only once. The chain uses TRBV14 and TRBJ1-1, with D uncertain. With 0 bases removed from V and 8 bases from J, the gap between germline ends came to 10 bases. Germline CDR1 and CDR2: SGHDN and FVKESK. The CDR3 contains 13 residues. The CDR3 DNA sequence: TGTGCCAGCAGCCAAGATTGGGTGACGGAAGCTTTCTTT. Translating it yields CASSQDWVTEAFF.